This T cell receptor beta chain was recorded in a study of technical replicates of blood from a handful of donors. The CDR3 is 15 residues long. Germline V gene sequence: CDR1 ENHRY, CDR2 SYGVKD. V lost 0 bases to trimming and J lost 10 bases, with 16 bases between them. Repertoires were generated with immunoSEQ multiplex PCR, while TCRdb's copy carries only in-frame clones and drops some. The table lists over 55,000 clones, almost 98% of them singletons. This TCR came from a human donor in good health. Sequencing was done on a sample of T cells isolated from PBMCs. This sequence joins TRBV10-3 and TRBJ2-1; D gene uncertain. The CDR3 DNA reads TGTGCCATCAGTGAGTCCGCCAGGAAGGTACACGAGCAGTTCTTC. Protein: CAISESARKVHEQFF.